This TCR beta chain was recorded in a study of a mutant IDH1 vaccine in newly diagnosed glioma (dated by TCRdb to about 2021). Regarding the complete study: Vaccination started 4-6 weeks after radiotherapy alone, or was given together with temozolomide cycles in the groups whose treatment included chemotherapy. Of the approximately 32 treated patients, approximately 62% were male and 37.5% were female, and the mean age was approximately 40 years. Prior to enrollment, patients had been given standard therapy consisting of radiotherapy alone, temozolomide alone, or radiochemotherapy with temozolomide, with the combination given to most patients. The week-35 safety follow-up took place at visit V12, and the week-47 end of study took place at visit V13. Peripheral blood samples were drawn at six visits, namely V03 (baseline), V05, V07, V10, V12 and V13. For exploratory analyses, some 24 treated patients had longitudinal TCRB deep sequencing done wherever samples were available.

The receptor library was made with the immunoSEQ multiplex PCR assay. The hsTCRB Kit was used according to the manufacturer's protocol to amplify rearranged TCR beta chain sequences. TCRB libraries were sequenced on an Illumina MiSeq. Regarding the original processing steps: The kit vendor's proprietary platform handled demultiplexing, trimming and gene mapping. The clones in this table, taken by TCRdb from immuneACCESS, are in-frame only. Not every clone is retained; where verified, under half of the shortfall comes from an unresolved V gene, and the cause of the rest is unknown. V and J calls and clone size are copied from that table; D and trimming were computed from the DNA. Counted in this sample were about 94,000 clones; just under 90% of them appeared once. Together, the top ten hold 0.77% of the sample. Study-wide findings and limitations: Selection of PBMC samples for TCRB deep sequencing was based on availability. Vaccine-induced immune responses across multiple MHC alleles were detected in approximately 93% of patients. Changes in the top peripheral T cell clonotypes picked up by TCRB sequencing did not appear to be linked to pseudoprogression. According to the authors, sample limitations meant that analyses of patient blood samples could not be reproduced.

This specimen's time point label, interpreted: week 47, end of study. Every vaccine dose consisted of 300 ug of a 20-mer mutant IDH1 peptide in Montanide, administered subcutaneously together with topical imiquimod. Patients received eight vaccinations in weeks 1, 3, 5, 7, 11, 15, 19 and 23, corresponding to visits V03 through V10. Newly diagnosed WHO grade 3 or 4 IDH1-mutant astrocytomas showing loss of nuclear ATRX were present in the donors. The samples were drawn from NOA16, a multicentre, single-arm, open-label phase I trial in Germany that tested a mutant IDH1 peptide vaccine in humans for the first time. Genomic DNA for TCRB sequencing was extracted from EDTA blood using the DNeasy Blood and Tissue Kit. The CDR3 has 14 amino acids, counting the end cysteine and phenylalanine. The CDR3 DNA has 42 bases and is translated from base 1. The germline V gene (reference sequence) gives CDR1 as MNHEY and CDR2 as SMNVEV. V and J lose 3 bases and 7 bases, and a span of 15 bases separates them.

Points on this clone: The clone's antigen remains unknown. No much larger clonotype is one base removed from it; base qualities were not supplied.

The sample in question was PBMCs, obtained from a glioma patient whose treatment included an IDH1 peptide vaccine. The V and J segments used are TRBV27 and TRBJ2-5; D gene: possibly TRBD2, on 6 matching bases. This TCR came from a woman between 45 and 60 years old with glioma. The CDR3 corresponds to CASSFLTSRATQYF. The bases read TGTGCCAGCAGTTTTCTCACTAGCCGGGCGACCCAGTACTTC.